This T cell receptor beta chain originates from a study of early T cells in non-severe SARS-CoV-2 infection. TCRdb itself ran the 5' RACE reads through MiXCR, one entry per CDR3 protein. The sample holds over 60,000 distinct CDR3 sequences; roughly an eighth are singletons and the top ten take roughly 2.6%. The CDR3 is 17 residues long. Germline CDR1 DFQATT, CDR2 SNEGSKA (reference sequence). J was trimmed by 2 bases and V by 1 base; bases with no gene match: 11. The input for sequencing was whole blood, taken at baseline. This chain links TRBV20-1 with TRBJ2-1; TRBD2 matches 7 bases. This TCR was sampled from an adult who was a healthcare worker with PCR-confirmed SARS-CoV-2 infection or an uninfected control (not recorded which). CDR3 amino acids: CSARGDRAGLTYNEQFF. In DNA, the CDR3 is TGCAGTGCTAGAGGCGACCGAGCGGGGTTGACCTACAATGAGCAGTTCTTC.